These T cell receptor beta chains were read from a single sample in a study of T cell responses to AZD1222 COVID-19 vaccine. Sequenced by immunoSEQ multiplex PCR; TCRdb stores in-frame clones only, minus some. The data hold approximately 76,000 clones, with 88% observed a single time. The sequenced sample was peripheral blood, obtained on day 0 of AZD1222 vaccination. The receptors here all came from an adult in good health. The CDR3 runs from the conserved cysteine through the conserved F or W. The D gene is left open where the match is weak. Clone sizes are given selectively: once, few, many, or a class where the clone is expanded.

size	V	J	length	D	DNA	CDR3
NA	TRBV7-9	TRBJ2-4	12	NA	TGTGCCAGCAGCCTATCCGAGAGCATTCAGTACTTC	CASSLSESIQYF
NA	TRBV24-1	TRBJ1-5	15	NA	TGTGCCACCAGAAGGGGACCGTATAGCAATCAGCCCCAGCATTTT	CATRRGPYSNQPQHF
few	TRBV4-3	TRBJ2-1	15	NA	TGCGCCAGCAGTCTCAGCTGGAGCTCCTACAATGAGCAGTTCTTC	CASSLSWSSYNEQFF
NA	TRBV7-2	TRBJ2-1	15	TRBD1	TGTGCCAGCAGCTTCGACAGGGGGGAGTACAATGAGCAGTTCTTC	CASSFDRGEYNEQFF
NA	TRBV25-1	TRBJ1-1	14	NA	TGTGCCAGCAGTGGGGTCTCATCGAACACTGAAGCTTTCTTT	CASSGVSSNTEAFF
NA	TRBV6-5	TRBJ2-2	14	NA	TGTGCCAGCAGTTACTCCGGGAACACCGGGGAGCTGTTTTTT	CASSYSGNTGELFF
NA	TRBV25-1	TRBJ1-2	11	NA	TGTGCCAGCAGCCAGGGAGATGGCTACACCTTC	CASSQGDGYTF
NA	TRBV5-1	TRBJ1-3	13	NA	TGCGCCAGCGCGGGACGTGATGGAAACACCATATATTTT	CASAGRDGNTIYF
NA	TRBV4-3	TRBJ2-3	16	NA	TGCGCCAGCAGCCAAGCACTTACAGGGAGCACAGATACGCAGTATTTT	CASSQALTGSTDTQYF
NA	TRBV19	TRBJ1-5	18	TRBD1	TGTGCCAGTAAGGACCGGGACAGGGGAAAGGATAGCAATCAGCCCCAGCATTTT	CASKDRDRGKDSNQPQHF
once	TRBV4-1	TRBJ1-4	15	NA	TGCGCCAGCAGCCATACGGGAATTGGAAGGGAAAAACTGTTTTTT	CASSHTGIGREKLFF
NA	TRBV10-3	TRBJ1-5	13	NA	TGTGCCATCAGTAGAGAAAGGAATCAGCCCCAGCATTTT	CAISRERNQPQHF
NA	TRBV28	TRBJ1-5	15	NA	TGTGCCAGTAGGGGCGGGGGGGACGTTAATCAGCCCCAGCATTTT	CASRGGGDVNQPQHF
NA	TRBV7-8	TRBJ2-1	15	TRBD2	TGTGCCAGCAGCTTAGTGGCTAGCGGTCACAATGAGCAGTTCTTC	CASSLVASGHNEQFF
NA	TRBV29-1	TRBJ2-1	17	TRBD2	TGCAGCTCAACGAAAGGGACTAGCGGGAGGGCCTACAATGAGCAGTTCTTC	CSSTKGTSGRAYNEQFF
once	TRBV5-6	TRBJ2-7	15	NA	TGTGCCAGCAGCTTGGGCCTCAGGGGAGGGAGCGAGCAGTACTTC	CASSLGLRGGSEQYF
NA	TRBV27	TRBJ2-1	15	TRBD2	TGTGCCAGCAAACGCACTAGCGGAGCCTCGGTTGAGCAGTTCTTC	CASKRTSGASVEQFF
once	TRBV7-6	TRBJ2-7	15	TRBD2	TGTGCCAGCAGCTTAGCTAGCGGGGGGACCTACGAGCAGTACTTC	CASSLASGGTYEQYF